This TCR beta chain was obtained from a study of CD4 T cells in relation to SARS-CoV-2 and coronaviruses. Whole-study context: A couple of subjects were Hispanic; patients were roughly 8 males and a handful of females. The HLA restriction of the shared crossreactive spike epitopes was mapped.

This clone appeared a single time. What it binds is not known. Study-level results: Pre-pandemic and post-infection samples never came from the same donor.

Germline CDR1 MDHEN, CDR2 SYDVKM. The CDR3 length is 16 residues. The V segment lost 4 bases and the J segment 2 bases; nucleotides outside the gene matches: 9. Assay used: immunoSEQ multiplex PCR; TCRdb lists only in-frame clones, some missing. The sample lists about 60,000 clones; approximately 90% were seen once. The rearrangement links TRBV28 to TRBJ1-1; the match to TRBD1 covers 8 bases. Sample: naive CD4+ T cells from PBMCs. Stated subset: naive CD4+ T cells isolated by negative enrichment. The clonotype comes from an adult with COVID-19. CDR3: CASSSQRTGTNTEAFF. CDR3 nucleotide sequence: TGTGCCAGCAGTTCACAACGGACAGGGACAAACACTGAAGCTTTCTTT.